In this sample, the clone carrying this T cell receptor beta chain turned up many times. V was pared by 7 bases and J by 0 bases, with 8 bases between. The CDR3 is 13 amino acids. The source of the sample is a study of patients and donors after allogeneic stem cell transplantation. TCRdb called the RT-PCR reads again in MiXCR, with one record for every CDR3 protein. The sample includes about 960,000 distinct CDR3 sequences, 15% to 20% of them seen just once. Sequencing used blood, either unsorted or a sorted T cell fraction (not recorded which). The receptor was derived from a human donor who was either an allogeneic HSCT recipient or a stem cell or donor lymphocyte infusion donor (not recorded which). It is not recorded whose cells these are; they may come from a transplant donor. This rearrangement joins TRBV12-3 or TRBV12-4 to TRBJ2-3; no reliable D call. CDR3 protein: CASNAASTDTQYF. CDR3 coding DNA: TGTGCCAGCAACGCGGCGAGCACAGATACGCAGTATTTT.